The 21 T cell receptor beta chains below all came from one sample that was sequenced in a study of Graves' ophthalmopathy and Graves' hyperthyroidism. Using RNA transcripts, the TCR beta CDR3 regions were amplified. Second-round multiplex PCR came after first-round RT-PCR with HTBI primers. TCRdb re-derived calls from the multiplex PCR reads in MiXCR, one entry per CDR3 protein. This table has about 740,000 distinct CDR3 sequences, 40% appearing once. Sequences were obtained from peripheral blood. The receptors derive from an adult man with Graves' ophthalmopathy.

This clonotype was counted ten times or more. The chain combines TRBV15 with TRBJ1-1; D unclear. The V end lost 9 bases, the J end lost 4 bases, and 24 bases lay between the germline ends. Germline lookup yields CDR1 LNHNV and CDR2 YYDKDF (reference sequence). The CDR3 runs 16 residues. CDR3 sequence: CATTPWFGDTGTEAFF. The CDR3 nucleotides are TGTGCCACTACGCCGTGGTTTGGGGATACGGGCACTGAAGCTTTCTTT.

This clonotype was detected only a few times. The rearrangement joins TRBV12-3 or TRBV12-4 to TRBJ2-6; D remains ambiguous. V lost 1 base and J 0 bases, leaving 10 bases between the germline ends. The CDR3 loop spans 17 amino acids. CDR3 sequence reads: CASSLVLGSSGANVLTF. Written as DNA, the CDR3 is TGTGCCAGCAGTTTAGTACTCGGAAGCTCTGGGGCCAACGTCCTGACTTTC.

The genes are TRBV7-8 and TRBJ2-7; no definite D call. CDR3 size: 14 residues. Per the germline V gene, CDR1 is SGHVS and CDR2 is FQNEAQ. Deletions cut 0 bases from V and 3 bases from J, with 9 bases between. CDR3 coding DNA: TGTGCCAGCAGCTTAGCGGTCGGTTACTACGAGCAGTACTTC. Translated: CASSLAVGYYEQYF.

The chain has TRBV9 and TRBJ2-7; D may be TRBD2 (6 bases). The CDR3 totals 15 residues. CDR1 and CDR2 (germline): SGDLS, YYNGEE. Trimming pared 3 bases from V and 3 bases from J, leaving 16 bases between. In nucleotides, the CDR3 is TGTGCCAGCAGCGCGACTAGTAACAGTCACTACGAGCAGTACTTC. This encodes CASSATSNSHYEQYF.

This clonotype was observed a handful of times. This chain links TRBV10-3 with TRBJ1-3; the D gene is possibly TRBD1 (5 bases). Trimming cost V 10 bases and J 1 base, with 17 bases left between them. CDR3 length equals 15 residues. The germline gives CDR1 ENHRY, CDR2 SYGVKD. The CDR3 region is CASRAKTRSGNTIYF. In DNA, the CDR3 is TGTGCCAGCAGGGCCAAAACGAGATCTGGAAACACCATATATTTT.

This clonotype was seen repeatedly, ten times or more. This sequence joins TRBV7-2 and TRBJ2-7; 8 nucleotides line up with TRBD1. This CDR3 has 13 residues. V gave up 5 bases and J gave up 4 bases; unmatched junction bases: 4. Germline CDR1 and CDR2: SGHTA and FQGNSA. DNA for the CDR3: TGTGCCAGCAGCGTTGACAGGGGTTACGAGCAGTACTTC. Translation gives CASSVDRGYEQYF. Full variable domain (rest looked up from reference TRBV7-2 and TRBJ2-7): GAGVSQSPSNKVTEKGKDVELRCDPISGHTALYWYRQSLGQGLEFLIYFQGNSAPDKSGLPSDRFSAERTGGSVSTLTIQRTQQEDSAVYLCASSVDRGYEQYFGPGTRLTVT.

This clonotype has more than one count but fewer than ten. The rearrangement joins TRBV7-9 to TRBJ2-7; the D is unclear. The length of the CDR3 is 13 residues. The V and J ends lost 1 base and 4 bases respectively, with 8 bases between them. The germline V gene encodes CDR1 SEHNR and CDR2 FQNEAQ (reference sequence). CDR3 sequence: CASSLGFRYEQYF. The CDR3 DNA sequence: TGTGCCAGCAGCTTAGGATTCCGGTACGAGCAGTACTTC.

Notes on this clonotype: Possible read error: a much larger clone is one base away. CDR3 DNA sequence: TGTGCCAGCAGCTTAGTCCCCCCCGGCCCTGGGGCCAACGTCCTGACTTTC. This codes for CASSLVPPGPGANVLTF. The chain is built from TRBV11-2 and TRBJ2-6; D is uncertain. Looked up from germline, CDR1 is SGHAT and CDR2 is FQNNGV. V lost 1 base and J 2 bases, leaving 12 bases between the germline ends. The CDR3 loop spans 17 amino acids.

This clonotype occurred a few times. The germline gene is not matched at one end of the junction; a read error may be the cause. CDR3 nucleotide sequence: TGTGCCAGCAGTTTATCCCAGGTGAACACTGAAGCTTTCTTT. Translation gives CASSLSQVNTEAFF. This rearrangement joins TRBV10-3 to TRBJ1-1; D is unresolved. The CDR3 is 14 amino acids. Germline CDR1 reads ENHRY; CDR2 reads SYGVKD.

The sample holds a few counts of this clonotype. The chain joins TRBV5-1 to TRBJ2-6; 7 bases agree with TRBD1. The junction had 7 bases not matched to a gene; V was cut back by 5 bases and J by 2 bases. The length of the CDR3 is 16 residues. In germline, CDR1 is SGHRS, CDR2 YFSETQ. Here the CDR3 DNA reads TGCGCCAGCAGAGGCCAGGGGGAAGCTGGGGCCAACGTCCTGACTTTC. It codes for CASRGQGEAGANVLTF.

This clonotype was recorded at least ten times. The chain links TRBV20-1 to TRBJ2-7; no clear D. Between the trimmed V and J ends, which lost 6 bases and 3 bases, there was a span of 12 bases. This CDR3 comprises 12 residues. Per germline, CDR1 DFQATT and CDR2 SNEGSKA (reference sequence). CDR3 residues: CSASRSIYEQYF. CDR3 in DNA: TGCAGTGCGAGCAGGTCCATCTACGAGCAGTACTTC.

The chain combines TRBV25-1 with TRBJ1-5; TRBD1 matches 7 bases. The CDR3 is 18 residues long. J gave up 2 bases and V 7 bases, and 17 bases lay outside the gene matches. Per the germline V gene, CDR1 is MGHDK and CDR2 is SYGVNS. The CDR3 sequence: CASMGGTRRQGRNQPQHF. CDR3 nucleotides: TGTGCCAGCATGGGTGGCACACGCAGACAGGGCCGCAATCAGCCCCAGCATTTT.

The CDR3 loop reads CASSRDGGLSGLHYEQYF. DNA of the CDR3: TGTGCCAGCAGCCGGGACGGGGGGCTTAGCGGGCTACACTACGAGCAGTACTTC. The rearrangement joins TRBV14 to TRBJ2-7; maybe TRBD2 (7 bases). The CDR3 sequence is 18 residues long. The germline gives CDR1 SGHDN, CDR2 FVKESK. The V gene lost 4 bases and the J gene lost 3 bases, with 25 bases spanning the gap.

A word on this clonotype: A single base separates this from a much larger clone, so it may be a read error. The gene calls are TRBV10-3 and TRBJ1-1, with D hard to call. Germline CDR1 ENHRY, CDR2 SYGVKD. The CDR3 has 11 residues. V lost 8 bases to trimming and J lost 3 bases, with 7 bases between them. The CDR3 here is CAIVQDTEAFF. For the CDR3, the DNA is TGTGCCATCGTCCAGGACACTGAAGCTTTCTTT.

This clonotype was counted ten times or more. CDR3 bases: TGTGCCAGTAGCCTCGACAGCTACACCTACGAGCAGTACTTC. This sequence encodes CASSLDSYTYEQYF. The chain employs TRBV19 and TRBJ2-7; a weak D match, TRBD1 (5 bases). The V end lost 6 bases, the J end lost 2 bases, and 14 bases lay between the germline ends. The CDR3 contains 14 residues. Germline V gene data show CDR1 as LNHDA and CDR2 as SQIVND (reference sequence). The variable domain in full, with the rest retrieved from reference TRBV19 and TRBJ2-7, is DGGITQSPKYLFRKEGQNVTLSCEQNLNHDAMYWYRQDPGQGLRLIYYSQIVNDFQKGDIAEGYSVSREKKESFPLTVTSAQKNPTAFYLCASSLDSYTYEQYFGPGTRLTVT.

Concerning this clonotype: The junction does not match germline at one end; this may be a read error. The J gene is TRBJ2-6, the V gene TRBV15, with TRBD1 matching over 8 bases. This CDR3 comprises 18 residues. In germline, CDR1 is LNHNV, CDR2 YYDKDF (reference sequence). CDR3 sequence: CASSLSGQVTSGANVLTF. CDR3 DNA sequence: TGTGCCAGCAGCCTCTCGGGACAGGTAACCTCTGGGGCCAACGTCCTGACTTTC.

This CDR3 is CASSQVDGPYEQYF. In nucleotides, the CDR3 is TGTGCCAGCAGCCAAGTCGACGGACCCTACGAGCAGTACTTC. This chain joins TRBV5-4 and TRBJ2-7, with D unresolved. CDR3 length: 14 residues. Germline V gene lookup returns CDR1 SGHNT and CDR2 YYREEE (reference sequence). Trimming took 4 bases from V and 2 from J, leaving 13 bases between them.

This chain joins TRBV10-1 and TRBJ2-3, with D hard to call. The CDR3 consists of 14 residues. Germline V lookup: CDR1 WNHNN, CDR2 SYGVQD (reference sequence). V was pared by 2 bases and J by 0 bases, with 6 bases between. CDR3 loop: CASSEQDSTDTQYF. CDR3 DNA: TGCGCCAGCAGTGAGCAGGACAGCACAGATACGCAGTATTTT.

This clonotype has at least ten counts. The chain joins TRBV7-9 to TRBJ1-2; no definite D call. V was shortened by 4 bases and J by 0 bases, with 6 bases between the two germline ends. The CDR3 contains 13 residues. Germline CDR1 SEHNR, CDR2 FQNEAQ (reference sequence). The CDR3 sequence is CASSWGSNYGYTF. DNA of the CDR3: TGTGCCAGCAGCTGGGGATCTAACTATGGCTACACCTTC.

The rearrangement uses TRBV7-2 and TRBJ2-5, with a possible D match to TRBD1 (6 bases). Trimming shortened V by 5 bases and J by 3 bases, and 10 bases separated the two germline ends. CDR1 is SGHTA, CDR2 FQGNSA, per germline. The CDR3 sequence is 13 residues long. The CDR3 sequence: CASSADRKETQYF. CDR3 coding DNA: TGTGCCAGCAGCGCTGACAGGAAAGAGACCCAGTACTTC.

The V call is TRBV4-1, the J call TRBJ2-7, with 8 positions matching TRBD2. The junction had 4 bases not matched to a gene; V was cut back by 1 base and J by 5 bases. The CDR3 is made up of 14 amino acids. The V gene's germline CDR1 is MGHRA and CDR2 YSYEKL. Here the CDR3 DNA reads TGCGCCAGCAGCCAAGTGAGCGGGGGCGACGAGCAGTACTTC. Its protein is CASSQVSGGDEQYF.